These T cell receptor beta chains were read from a single sample in a study of regulatory T cells in long-lasting Graves disease. TCRdb re-called the multiplex PCR reads with MiXCR, one entry per CDR3 protein. The data contain 400,000 to 500,000 distinct CDR3 sequences, under 15% of them singletons. This sample was shared with a second study, whose subject was T cells in Graves' hyperthyroidism and ophthalmopathy.

The sequencing used peripheral blood mononuclear cells (PBMCs), collected at new diagnosis, from a patient treated with antithyroid drugs. These receptors were taken from a woman aged 25 to 39 with Graves disease. Each CDR3 is given with its conserved first and last residue. A D gene is named only where the DNA matches it firmly. The size entry is marked missing in some rows and otherwise reads once, few, many or a size class.

clone_size	d_call	v_call	j_call	cdr3_aa	cdr3_nt
few	TRBD1	TRBV10-2	TRBJ1-5	CASSPVRTGDQPQHF	TGCGCCAGCAGCCCCGTTCGGACAGGGGATCAGCCCCAGCATTTT
NA	NA	TRBV9	TRBJ2-1	CASSADPRGEQFF	TGTGCCAGCAGCGCGGACCCTCGGGGTGAGCAGTTCTTC
many	TRBD2	TRBV2	TRBJ2-3	CASRHAGTSGSRGTQYF	TGTGCCAGCAGGCACGCCGGGACTAGCGGGAGCAGAGGTACGCAGTATTTT
NA	TRBD2	TRBV30	TRBJ2-1	CAWSPRTSGGRMEQFF	TGTGCCTGGAGTCCCCGGACTAGCGGGGGACGCATGGAGCAGTTCTTC
many	NA	TRBV12-3/TRBV12-4	TRBJ1-5	CASSPKLVGVSNQPQHF	TGTGCCAGCAGTCCTAAGCTAGTGGGGGTGAGTAATCAGCCCCAGCATTTT
many	TRBD1	TRBV11-3	TRBJ2-4	CASSSYVGDRENIQYF	TGTGCCAGCAGCTCCTACGTTGGCGACAGGGAAAACATTCAGTACTTC
NA	NA	TRBV24-1	TRBJ2-7	CATSDSRPETLYEQYF	TGTGCCACCAGTGATTCCAGACCCGAAACCCTCTACGAGCAGTACTTC
NA	NA	TRBV5-1	TRBJ2-2	CASRPPRLAAGTGELFF	TGCGCCAGCAGACCCCCCCGGCTAGCAGCGGGCACCGGGGAGCTGTTTTTT
few	NA	TRBV6-5	TRBJ1-3	CASSYSSGELGNTIYF	TGTGCCAGCAGTTACTCGTCAGGGGAACTCGGAAACACCATATATTTT
many	TRBD2	TRBV14	TRBJ2-1	CASKSSSGSNEQFF	TGTGCCAGCAAGTCGTCTAGCGGGTCCAATGAGCAGTTCTTC
many	TRBD1	TRBV11-2	TRBJ2-1	CASSLGFTGGYNEQFF	TGTGCCAGCAGCTTAGGCTTTACAGGGGGTTACAATGAGCAGTTCTTC
NA	TRBD2	TRBV4-1	TRBJ2-1	CASSQGPSGRGKEQFF	TGCGCCAGCAGCCAAGGGCCTAGCGGGAGAGGAAAAGAGCAGTTCTTC
few	NA	TRBV28	TRBJ1-6	CASSLLDRDNSPLHF	TGTGCCAGCAGTTTATTGGACCGAGATAATTCACCCCTCCACTTT
NA	NA	TRBV5-1	TRBJ2-3	CATRRDGNMNTQYF	TGCGCCACTCGACGGGACGGGAACATGAATACGCAGTATTTT
NA	NA	TRBV12-3/TRBV12-4	TRBJ2-1	CATRDKTAEQFF	TGTGCCACCCGGGACAAGACAGCTGAGCAGTTCTTC
many	NA	TRBV28	TRBJ1-6	CASSRDFGTPVSPLHF	TGTGCCAGCAGCCGGGACTTCGGGACACCCGTTTCACCCCTCCACTTT
many	NA	TRBV20-1	TRBJ1-1	CSAITNREGAFF	TGCAGTGCTATTACAAACAGGGAGGGGGCTTTCTTT
NA	NA	TRBV5-1	TRBJ1-4	CASRDSNEKLFF	TGCGCCAGCAGGGACAGTAATGAAAAACTGTTTTTT
many	TRBD1	TRBV20-1	TRBJ1-2	CSARSPGGYGYTF	TGCAGTGCCCGTTCGCCAGGGGGCTATGGCTACACCTTC
once	TRBD2	TRBV12-3/TRBV12-4	TRBJ2-1	CASSPGTSGSMDEQFF	TGTGCCAGCAGTCCTGGGACTAGCGGGAGTATGGATGAGCAGTTCTTC
many	TRBD1	TRBV27	TRBJ2-1	CASSLSGTGGGYNEQFF	TGTGCCAGCAGTTTATCGGGGACAGGGGGGGGTTACAATGAGCAGTTCTTC
NA	TRBD2	TRBV6-1	TRBJ2-7	CASSRYGVAGGSNYEQYF	TGTGCCAGCAGCCGGTACGGGGTAGCGGGAGGGTCAAACTACGAGCAGTACTTC
many	TRBD2	TRBV20-1	TRBJ2-1	CSARSLAGYNEQFF	TGCAGTGCTAGGTCACTAGCGGGATACAATGAGCAGTTCTTC
NA	NA	TRBV7-9	TRBJ1-1	CASSLADRNTEAFF	TGTGCCAGCAGCTTAGCCGACAGGAACACTGAAGCTTTCTTT
many	TRBD2	TRBV7-9	TRBJ2-7	CASSLTGLAGGDEQYF	TGTGCCAGCAGCTTAACTGGACTAGCGGGAGGCGACGAGCAGTACTTC
many	NA	TRBV5-1	TRBJ2-3	CASSPDPVSGSTDTQYF	TGCGCCAGCAGCCCGGACCCGGTCTCGGGGAGCACAGATACGCAGTATTTT
few	NA	TRBV20-1	TRBJ2-7	CSASSWDLAYEQYF	TGCAGTGCCAGCAGTTGGGACTTAGCCTACGAGCAGTACTTC
many	TRBD2	TRBV5-1	TRBJ2-1	CASSPTGSGTYNEQFF	TGCGCCAGCAGCCCTACCGGGAGCGGGACCTACAATGAGCAGTTCTTC
NA	NA	TRBV11-2	TRBJ2-7	CASSGLKGEQYF	TGTGCCAGCAGCGGACTCAAGGGGGAGCAGTACTTC
few	TRBD1	TRBV19	TRBJ1-1	CASSKDRVGTEAFF	TGTGCCAGTAGTAAAGACAGGGTGGGCACTGAAGCTTTCTTT
few	TRBD2	TRBV6-1	TRBJ2-1	CASRRTSGSQQQQFF	TGTGCCAGCAGACGGACTAGCGGGAGTCAACAGCAGCAGTTCTTC
many	TRBD1	TRBV6-2/TRBV6-3	TRBJ1-1	CASRPRTGGGNTEAFF	TGTGCCAGCAGACCTAGGACAGGGGGAGGGAACACTGAAGCTTTCTTT
many	TRBD2	TRBV20-1	TRBJ2-7	CSAGGGASGRLYEQYF	TGCAGTGCTGGAGGCGGGGCTAGCGGGAGACTCTACGAGCAGTACTTC
NA	TRBD2	TRBV4-1	TRBJ2-3	CASSQLNRGREGVDTQYF	TGCGCCAGCAGCCAACTAAACAGAGGGCGGGAGGGCGTCGATACGCAGTATTTT
many	NA	TRBV20-1	TRBJ2-7	CSAATPREPYEQYF	TGCAGTGCCGCCACCCCCAGGGAACCCTACGAGCAGTACTTC
many	TRBD2	TRBV11-3	TRBJ2-1	CASRQTSGSSYNEQFF	TGTGCCAGCAGACAGACTAGCGGGAGCTCCTACAATGAGCAGTTCTTC
NA	TRBD2	TRBV9	TRBJ2-7	CASSVSAGGGYEQYF	TGTGCCAGCAGCGTTTCAGCGGGAGGAGGCTACGAGCAGTACTTC
many	NA	TRBV6-2/TRBV6-3	TRBJ1-1	CASRGQMNTEAFF	TGTGCCAGCAGGGGACAAATGAACACTGAAGCTTTCTTT
NA	TRBD1	TRBV5-4	TRBJ1-4	CASSIDRGIEKLFF	TGTGCCAGCAGCATCGACAGGGGGATTGAAAAACTGTTTTTT